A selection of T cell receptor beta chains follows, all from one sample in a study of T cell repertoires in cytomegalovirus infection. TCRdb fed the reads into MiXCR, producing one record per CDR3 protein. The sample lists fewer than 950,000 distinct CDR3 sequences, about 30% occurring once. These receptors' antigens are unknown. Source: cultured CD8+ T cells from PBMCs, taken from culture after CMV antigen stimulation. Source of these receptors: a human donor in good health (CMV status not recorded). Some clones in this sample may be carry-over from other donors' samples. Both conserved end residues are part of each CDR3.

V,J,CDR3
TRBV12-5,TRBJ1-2,CASGLPRGEEGYGYTF
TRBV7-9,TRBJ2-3,CASTGLAGGPGDTQYF
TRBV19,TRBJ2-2,CASSRHRGANTGELFF
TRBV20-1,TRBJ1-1,CSANGNTEAFF
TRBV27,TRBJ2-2,CASSLSRGFLANTGELFF
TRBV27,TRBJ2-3,CASSIRGSLTDTQYF
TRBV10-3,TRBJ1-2,CAISGPGREYGYTF
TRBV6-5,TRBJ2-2,CASSYGWLGELFF
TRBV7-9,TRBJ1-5,CASSFSGGESGDQPQHF
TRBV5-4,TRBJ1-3,CASSLDRGKGAGNTIYF
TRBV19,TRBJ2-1,CGSSGGGGAGDEQFF
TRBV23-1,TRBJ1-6,CASSQSFQPNSPLHF
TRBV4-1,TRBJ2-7,CASSQVVGDPSYEQYF
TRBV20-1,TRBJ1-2,CSARIGPGYTF
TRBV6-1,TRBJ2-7,CASSGGQGAGEQYF
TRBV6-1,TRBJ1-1,CASSEIPGTEAFF
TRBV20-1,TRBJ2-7,CSALLDYGQYF
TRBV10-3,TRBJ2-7,CAISESGATSYEQYF
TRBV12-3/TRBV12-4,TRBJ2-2,CASSFGGATNTGELFF
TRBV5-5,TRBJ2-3,CASSLEGRGRTDTQYF
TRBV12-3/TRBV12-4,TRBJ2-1,CASSLDSREKQFF
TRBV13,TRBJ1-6,CASSLGWTGRENSPLHF